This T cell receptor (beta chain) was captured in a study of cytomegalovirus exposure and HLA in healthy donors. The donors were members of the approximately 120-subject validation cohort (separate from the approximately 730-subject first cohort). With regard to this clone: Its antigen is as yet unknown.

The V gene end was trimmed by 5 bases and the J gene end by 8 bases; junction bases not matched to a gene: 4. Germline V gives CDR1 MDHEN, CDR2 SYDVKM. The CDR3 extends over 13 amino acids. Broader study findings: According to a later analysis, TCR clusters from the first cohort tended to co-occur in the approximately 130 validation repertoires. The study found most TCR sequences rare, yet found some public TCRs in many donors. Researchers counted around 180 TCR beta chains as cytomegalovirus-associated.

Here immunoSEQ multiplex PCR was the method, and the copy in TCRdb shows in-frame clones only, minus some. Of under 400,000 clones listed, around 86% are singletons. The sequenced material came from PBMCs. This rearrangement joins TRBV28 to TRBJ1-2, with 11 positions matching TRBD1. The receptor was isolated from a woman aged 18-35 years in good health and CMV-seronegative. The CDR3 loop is CASSPGDRGGYTF. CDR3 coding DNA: TGTGCCAGCAGTCCCGGGGACAGGGGGGGCTACACCTTC.